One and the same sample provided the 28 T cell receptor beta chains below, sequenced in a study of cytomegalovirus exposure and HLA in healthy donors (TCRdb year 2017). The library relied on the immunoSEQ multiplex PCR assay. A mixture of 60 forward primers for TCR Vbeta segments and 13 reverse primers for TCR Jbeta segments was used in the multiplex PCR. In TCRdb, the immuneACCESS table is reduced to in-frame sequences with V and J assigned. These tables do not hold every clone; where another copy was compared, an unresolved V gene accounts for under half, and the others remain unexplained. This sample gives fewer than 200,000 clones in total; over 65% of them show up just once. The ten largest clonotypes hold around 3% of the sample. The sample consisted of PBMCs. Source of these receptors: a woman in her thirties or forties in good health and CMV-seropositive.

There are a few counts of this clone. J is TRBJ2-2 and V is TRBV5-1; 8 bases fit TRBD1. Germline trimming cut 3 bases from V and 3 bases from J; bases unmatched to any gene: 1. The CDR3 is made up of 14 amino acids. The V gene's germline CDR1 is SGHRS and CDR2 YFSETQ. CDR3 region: CASSWGQDTGELFF. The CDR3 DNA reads TGCGCCAGCAGCTGGGGACAGGACACCGGGGAGCTGTTTTTT.

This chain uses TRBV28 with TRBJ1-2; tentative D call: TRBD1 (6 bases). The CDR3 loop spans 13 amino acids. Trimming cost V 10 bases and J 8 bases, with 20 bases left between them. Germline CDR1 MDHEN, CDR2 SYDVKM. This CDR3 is CAITGRSRGGYTF. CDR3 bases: TGTGCCATTACAGGGAGAAGTCGGGGAGGCTACACCTTC.

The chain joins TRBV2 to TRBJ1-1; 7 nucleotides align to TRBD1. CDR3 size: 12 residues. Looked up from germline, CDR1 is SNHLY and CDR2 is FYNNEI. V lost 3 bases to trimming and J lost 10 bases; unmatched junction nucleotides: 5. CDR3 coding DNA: TGTGCCAGCAGTGATGACAGGGCCGGAGCTTTCTTT. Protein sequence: CASSDDRAGAFF.

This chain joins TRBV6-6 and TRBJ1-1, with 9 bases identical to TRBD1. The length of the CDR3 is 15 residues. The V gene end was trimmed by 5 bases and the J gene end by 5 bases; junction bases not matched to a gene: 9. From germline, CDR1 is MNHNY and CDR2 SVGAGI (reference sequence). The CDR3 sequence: CASSDQTGGRTEAFF. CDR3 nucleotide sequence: TGTGCCAGCAGTGACCAGACAGGGGGACGAACTGAAGCTTTCTTT.

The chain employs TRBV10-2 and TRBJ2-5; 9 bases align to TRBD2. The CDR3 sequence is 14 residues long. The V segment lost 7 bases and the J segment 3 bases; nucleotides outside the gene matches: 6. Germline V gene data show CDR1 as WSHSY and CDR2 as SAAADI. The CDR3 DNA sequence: TGCGCCAGCACCCGGACTAGCGAGGAAGAGACCCAGTACTTC. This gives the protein CASTRTSEEETQYF.

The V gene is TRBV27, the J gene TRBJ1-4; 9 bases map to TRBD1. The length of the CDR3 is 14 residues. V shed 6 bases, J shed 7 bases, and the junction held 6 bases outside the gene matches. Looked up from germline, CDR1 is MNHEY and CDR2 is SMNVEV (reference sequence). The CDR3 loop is CASRPTGGTEKLFF. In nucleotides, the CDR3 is TGTGCCAGCAGGCCAACAGGGGGCACTGAAAAACTGTTTTTT. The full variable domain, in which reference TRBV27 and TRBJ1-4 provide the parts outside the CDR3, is EAQVTQNPRYLITVTGKKLTVTCSQNMNHEYMSWYRQDPGLGLRQIYYSMNVEVTDKGDVPEGYKVSRKEKRNFPLILESPSPNQTSLYFCASRPTGGTEKLFFGSGTQLSVL.

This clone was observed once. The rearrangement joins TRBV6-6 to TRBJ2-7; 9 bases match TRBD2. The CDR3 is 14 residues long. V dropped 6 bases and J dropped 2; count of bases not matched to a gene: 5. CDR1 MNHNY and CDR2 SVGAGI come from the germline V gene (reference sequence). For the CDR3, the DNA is TGTGCCAGCAGAGGGACTAGCAGCGCCTACGAGCAGTACTTC. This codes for CASRGTSSAYEQYF.

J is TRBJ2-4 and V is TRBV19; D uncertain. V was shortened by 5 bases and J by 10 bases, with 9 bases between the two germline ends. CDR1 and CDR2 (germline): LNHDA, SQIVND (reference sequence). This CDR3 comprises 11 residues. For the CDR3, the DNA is TGTGCCAGTAGTTCCTTGCTAATTCAGTACTTC. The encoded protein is CASSSLLIQYF.

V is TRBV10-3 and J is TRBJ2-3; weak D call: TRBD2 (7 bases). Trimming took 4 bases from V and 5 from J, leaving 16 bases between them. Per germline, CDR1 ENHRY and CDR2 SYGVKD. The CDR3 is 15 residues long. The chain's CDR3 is CAISGGGGVGDTQYF. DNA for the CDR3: TGTGCCATCAGTGGGGGAGGGGGAGTAGGAGATACGCAGTATTTT.

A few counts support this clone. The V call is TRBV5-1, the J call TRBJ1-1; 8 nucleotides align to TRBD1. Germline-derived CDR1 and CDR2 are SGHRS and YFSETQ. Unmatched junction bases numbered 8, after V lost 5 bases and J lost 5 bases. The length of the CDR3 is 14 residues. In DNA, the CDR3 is TGCGCCAGCAGGGGACAGGAGGGCGGTACTGAAGCTTTCTTT. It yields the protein CASRGQEGGTEAFF.

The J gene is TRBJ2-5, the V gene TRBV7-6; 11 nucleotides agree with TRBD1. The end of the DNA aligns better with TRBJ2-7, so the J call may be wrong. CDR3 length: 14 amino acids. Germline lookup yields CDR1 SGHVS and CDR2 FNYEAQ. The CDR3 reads CASSSGQGGYEQYF. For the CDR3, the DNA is TGTGCCAGCAGCTCGGGACAGGGGGGGTACGAGCAGTACTTC.

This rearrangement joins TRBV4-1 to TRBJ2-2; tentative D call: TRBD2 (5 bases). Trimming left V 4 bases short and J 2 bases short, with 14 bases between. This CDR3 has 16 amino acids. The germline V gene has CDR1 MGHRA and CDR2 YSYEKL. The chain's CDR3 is CASSLVGVANTGELFF. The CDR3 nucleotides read TGCGCCAGCAGCCTGGTCGGGGTAGCCAACACCGGGGAGCTGTTTTTT.

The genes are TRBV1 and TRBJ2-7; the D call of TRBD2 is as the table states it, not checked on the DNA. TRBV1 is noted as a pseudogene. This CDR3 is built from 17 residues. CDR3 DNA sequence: TGCACCAGCAGCCAAGATCCTGGTAGTAGGAGCTCCTACGAGCAGTACTTC. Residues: CTSSQDPGSRSSYEQYF.

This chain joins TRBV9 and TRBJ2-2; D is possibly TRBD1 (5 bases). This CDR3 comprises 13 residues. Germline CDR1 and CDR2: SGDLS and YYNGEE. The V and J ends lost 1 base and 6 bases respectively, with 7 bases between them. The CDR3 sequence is CASSVWGAGELFF. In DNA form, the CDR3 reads TGTGCCAGCAGCGTATGGGGCGCCGGGGAGCTGTTTTTT.

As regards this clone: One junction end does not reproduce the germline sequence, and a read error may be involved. CDR3 sequence reads: CAISGDRYFGRDF. CDR3 DNA: TGTGCCATCAGTGGAGACAGGTATTTCGGCAGGGACTTC. The gene calls are TRBV10-3 and TRBJ2-7, with D possibly matching TRBD1 (6 bases). The CDR3 length is 13 residues. Per germline, CDR1 ENHRY and CDR2 SYGVKD.

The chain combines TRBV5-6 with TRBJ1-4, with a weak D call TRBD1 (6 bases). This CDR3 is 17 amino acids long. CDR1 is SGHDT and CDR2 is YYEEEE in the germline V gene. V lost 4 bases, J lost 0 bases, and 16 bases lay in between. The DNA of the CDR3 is TGTGCCAGCAGCCCGGGCACAGGGAGGGCAACTAATGAAAAACTGTTTTTT. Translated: CASSPGTGRATNEKLFF.

This chain's CDR3 is CASGQDRTPQHF. For the CDR3, the DNA is TGTGCCAGCGGACAGGACCGGACGCCCCAGCATTTT. The rearrangement joins TRBV7-2 to TRBJ1-5; 7 nucleotides align to TRBD1. Per germline, CDR1 SGHTA and CDR2 FQGNSA. V gave up 8 bases and J gave up 9 bases; unmatched junction bases: 7. The CDR3 loop spans 12 amino acids.

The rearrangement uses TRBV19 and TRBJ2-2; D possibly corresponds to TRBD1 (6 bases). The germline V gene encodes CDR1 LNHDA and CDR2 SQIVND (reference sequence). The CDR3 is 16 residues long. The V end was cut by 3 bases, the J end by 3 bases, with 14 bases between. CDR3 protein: CASSISGGRDTGELFF. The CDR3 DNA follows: TGTGCCAGTAGTATTTCTGGGGGCAGAGACACCGGGGAGCTGTTTTTT. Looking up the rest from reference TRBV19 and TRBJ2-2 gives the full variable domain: DGGITQSPKYLFRKEGQNVTLSCEQNLNHDAMYWYRQDPGQGLRLIYYSQIVNDFQKGDIAEGYSVSREKKESFPLTVTSAQKNPTAFYLCASSISGGRDTGELFFGEGSRLTVL.

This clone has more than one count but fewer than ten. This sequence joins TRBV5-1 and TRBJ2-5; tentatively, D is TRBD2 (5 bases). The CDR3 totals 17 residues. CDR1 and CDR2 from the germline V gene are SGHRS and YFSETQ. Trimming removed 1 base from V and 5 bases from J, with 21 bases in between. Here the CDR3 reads CASSLNSPVTGYETQYF. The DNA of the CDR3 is TGCGCCAGCAGCTTGAATTCTCCCGTGACGGGGTACGAGACCCAGTACTTC.

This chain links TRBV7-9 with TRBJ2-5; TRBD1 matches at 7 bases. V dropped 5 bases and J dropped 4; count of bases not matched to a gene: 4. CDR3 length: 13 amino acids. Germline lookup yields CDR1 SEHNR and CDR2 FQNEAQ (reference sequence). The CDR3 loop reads CASSGQETETQYF. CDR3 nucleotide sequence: TGTGCCAGCAGCGGACAGGAGACAGAGACCCAGTACTTC.

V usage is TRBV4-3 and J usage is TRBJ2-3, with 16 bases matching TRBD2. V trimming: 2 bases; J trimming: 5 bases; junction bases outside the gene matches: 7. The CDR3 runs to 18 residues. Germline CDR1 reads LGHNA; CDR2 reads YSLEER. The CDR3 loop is CASSQRGTSGGAGDTQYF. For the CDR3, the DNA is TGCGCCAGCAGCCAACGAGGGACTAGCGGGGGGGCCGGAGATACGCAGTATTTT.

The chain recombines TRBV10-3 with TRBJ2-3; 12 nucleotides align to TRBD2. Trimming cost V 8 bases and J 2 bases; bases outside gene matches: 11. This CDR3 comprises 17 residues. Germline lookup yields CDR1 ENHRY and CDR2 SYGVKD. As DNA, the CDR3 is TGTGCCATCTCCCCCGGTGGGACTAGCGGGCCCACAGATACGCAGTATTTT. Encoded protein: CAISPGGTSGPTDTQYF.

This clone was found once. DNA of the CDR3: TGCGCCAGCAGCCCTAGCGGAGACCAAGAGACCCAGTACTTC. This encodes CASSPSGDQETQYF. The V call is TRBV5-1, the J call TRBJ2-5; 7 bases are shared with TRBD2. Per germline, CDR1 SGHRS and CDR2 YFSETQ. The CDR3 loop spans 14 amino acids. The J segment lost 0 bases and the V segment lost 4 bases, leaving 3 bases of the junction unmatched.

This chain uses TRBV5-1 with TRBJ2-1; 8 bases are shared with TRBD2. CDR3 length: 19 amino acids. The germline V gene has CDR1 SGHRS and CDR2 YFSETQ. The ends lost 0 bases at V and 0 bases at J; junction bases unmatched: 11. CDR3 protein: CASSLAGGTGGHSYNEQFF. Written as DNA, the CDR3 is TGCGCCAGCAGCTTGGCCGGGGGGACGGGGGGGCACTCCTACAATGAGCAGTTCTTC.

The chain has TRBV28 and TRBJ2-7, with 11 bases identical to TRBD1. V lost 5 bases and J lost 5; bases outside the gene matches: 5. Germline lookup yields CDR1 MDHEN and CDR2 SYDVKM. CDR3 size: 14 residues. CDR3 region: CASSGGQGVNEQYF. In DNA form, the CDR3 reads TGTGCCAGCAGTGGGGGACAGGGGGTAAACGAGCAGTACTTC.

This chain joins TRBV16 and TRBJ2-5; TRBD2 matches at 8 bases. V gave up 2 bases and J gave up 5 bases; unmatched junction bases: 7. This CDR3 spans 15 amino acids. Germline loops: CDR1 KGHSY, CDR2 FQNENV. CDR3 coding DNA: TGTGCCAGCAGCCAAAGCGGACTAGCTGGGGAGACCCAGTACTTC. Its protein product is CASSQSGLAGETQYF.

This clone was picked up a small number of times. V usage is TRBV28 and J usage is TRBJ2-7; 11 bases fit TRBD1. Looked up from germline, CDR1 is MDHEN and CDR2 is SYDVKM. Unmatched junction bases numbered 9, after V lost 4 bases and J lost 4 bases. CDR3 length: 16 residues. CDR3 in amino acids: CASSSPGQGDLYEQYF. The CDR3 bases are TGTGCCAGCAGTTCCCCGGGACAGGGGGATTTGTACGAGCAGTACTTC.

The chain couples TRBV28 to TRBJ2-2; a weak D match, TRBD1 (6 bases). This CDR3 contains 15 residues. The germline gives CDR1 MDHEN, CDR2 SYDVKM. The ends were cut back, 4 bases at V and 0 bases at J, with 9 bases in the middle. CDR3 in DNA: TGTGCCAGCAGTTATGCAGGGGCGAACACCGGGGAGCTGTTTTTT. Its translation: CASSYAGANTGELFF.